The text below deals with one T cell receptor (beta chain). A read error may produce the germline difference seen at one junction end. CDR1 is SGHTA, CDR2 FQGTGA, per germline. This CDR3 is 13 amino acids long. This entry is derived from a study of T cell changes during pregnancy in multiple sclerosis. Generated by immunoSEQ multiplex PCR, the TCRdb table keeps only in-frame clones and is missing some. The sample carries 43,000 or so clones, approximately 91% recorded once. The sequence was obtained from a female donor with multiple sclerosis, enrolled in a pregnancy study. What was sequenced was PBMCs (not recorded whether the cells were cultured). The chain employs TRBV7-3 and TRBJ2-2; D uncertain. The CDR3 DNA sequence: TGTGCCAGCAGTTTAAAAATCACCGGGGAGCTGTTTTTT. The encoded protein is CASSLKITGELFF. The full variable domain, with the rest looked up from reference TRBV7-3 and TRBJ2-2, is GAGVSQTPSNKVTEKGKYVELRCDPISGHTALYWYRQSLGQGPEFLIYFQGTGAADDSGLPNDRFFAVRPEGSVSTLKIQRTERGDSAVYLCASSLKITGELFFGEGSRLTVL.